Described below is a single T cell receptor (beta chain) sequence and its context. Repertoires were generated with immunoSEQ multiplex PCR, while TCRdb's copy carries only in-frame clones and drops some. The table includes 100,000 to 150,000 clones, around 89% detected once. This sample is part of a study of blood T cell repertoires in COVID-19. CDR3 size: 15 residues. CDR1 SGHVS and CDR2 FQNEAQ come from the germline V gene. Trimming left V 5 bases short and J 4 bases short, with 14 bases between. The chain has TRBV7-8 and TRBJ1-4, with D perhaps TRBD1 (6 bases). The source is a man aged 45 to 65 with active or convalescent COVID-19. The sequencing input was peripheral blood. The CDR3 reads CASSLRGSHNEKLFF. Here the CDR3 DNA reads TGTGCCAGCAGCCTGAGGGGGAGCCATAATGAAAAACTGTTTTTT.